Here is one T cell receptor beta chain with its context. What it recognizes is unknown. Extraction of RNA preceded its reverse transcription into cDNA, which served as the sequencing template. Using immunoSEQ multiplex PCR, the repertoire was profiled, and TCRdb retains in-frame clones only, with some absent. Here the sample spans 150,000 to 200,000 clones, around 60% being singletons. There are 13 residues in the CDR3. V lost 7 bases, J lost 6 bases, and 7 bases stayed unmatched. The germline gives CDR1 SQVTM, CDR2 ANQGSEA. The data stem from a study of CD8+ T cells in alopecia areata. Noted treatment: oral pan-JAK inhibitor, 5-10 mg twice daily. Obtained from alopecia areata patients were lesional scalp punch biopsies along with peripheral blood. Findings and limits, study-wide: Tofacitinib did not eliminate many expanded lesional clones from scalp or blood.

Sequencing was performed on CD4+ T cells sorted from blood, taken at roughly week 49, from a patient treated with tofacitinib. The rearrangement joins TRBV29-1 to TRBJ2-3; the match to TRBD2 covers 10 bases. The TCR originated in a human donor with alopecia areata. The CDR3 region is CSGKAGGPDTQYF. Written as DNA, the CDR3 is TGCAGCGGAAAAGCGGGGGGGCCGGATACGCAGTATTTT.